The rows below give T cell receptor beta chains drawn from one sample of a study of blood T cells in healthy people across ages. TCRdb fed the 5' RACE reads into MiXCR, producing one record per CDR3 protein. The table records approximately 1.5 million distinct CDR3 sequences, around 40% of them present only once. Source material: blood. The source is a woman younger than 30 in good health. CDR3s include the opening cysteine and the closing phenylalanine or tryptophan. A D gene is named only where the DNA matches it firmly. Clone size is given for some rows only: seen once, a few or many times, or a class if the clone is expanded.

V: TRBV6-5
D: NA
size: NA
J: TRBJ2-7
CDR3: CAGSYSYRTYEQYF
DNA: TGTGCCGGCAGTTACTCGTATAGGACCTACGAGCAGTACTTC

V: TRBV6-2/TRBV6-3
D: TRBD1
size: few
J: TRBJ2-1
CDR3: CASSPIGTVNNEQFF
DNA: TGTGCCAGCAGCCCAATAGGGACAGTTAACAATGAGCAGTTCTTC

V: TRBV10-1
D: NA
size: NA
J: TRBJ2-1
CDR3: CASGNGGSYNEQFF
DNA: TGCGCCAGCGGTAACGGGGGCTCCTACAATGAGCAGTTCTTC

V: TRBV29-1
D: TRBD2
size: few
J: TRBJ2-7
CDR3: CSAKGLAGACEQYF
DNA: TGCAGCGCTAAGGGACTAGCGGGAGCATGCGAGCAGTACTTC

V: TRBV20-1
D: TRBD1
size: NA
J: TRBJ1-1
CDR3: CSASTQGAGSHTEAFF
DNA: TGCAGTGCTAGTACGCAGGGGGCGGGTTCTCACACTGAAGCTTTCTTT

V: TRBV29-1
D: NA
size: NA
J: TRBJ1-3
CDR3: CSVVVKGLRNTIYF
DNA: TGCAGCGTTGTAGTGAAGGGGCTACGAAACACCATATATTTT

V: TRBV27
D: NA
size: NA
J: TRBJ1-2
CDR3: CASSPLPKWNYGYTF
DNA: TGTGCCAGCAGTCCACTACCAAAATGGAACTATGGCTACACCTTC

V: TRBV7-2
D: NA
size: few
J: TRBJ2-3
CDR3: CASSLVTVGRDTQYF
DNA: TGTGCCAGCAGCTTGGTCACGGTTGGTCGAGATACGCAGTATTTT

V: TRBV6-2/TRBV6-3
D: NA
size: NA
J: TRBJ2-7
CDR3: CASNLGTFPHEQYF
DNA: TGTGCCAGCAATCTCGGTACCTTTCCCCACGAGCAGTACTTC

V: TRBV21-1
D: NA
size: NA
J: TRBJ2-7
CDR3: CASSTSQGSYEQYF
DNA: TGTGCCAGCAGCACCTCACAGGGATCCTACGAGCAGTACTTC

V: TRBV4-3
D: NA
size: NA
J: TRBJ1-4
CDR3: CASSSTGPPNEKLFF
DNA: TGCGCCAGCAGTTCTACAGGCCCGCCTAATGAAAAACTGTTTTTT

V: TRBV7-9
D: NA
size: NA
J: TRBJ2-3
CDR3: CASSLIQGGTDTQYF
DNA: TGTGCCAGCAGCTTAATCCAGGGTGGGACAGATACGCAGTATTTT

V: TRBV21-1
D: NA
size: NA
J: TRBJ2-3
CDR3: CASSARLAGGPGVTDTQYF
DNA: TGTGCCAGCAGCGCCCGACTAGCGGGAGGGCCGGGGGTGACAGATACGCAGTATTTT

V: TRBV7-2
D: NA
size: NA
J: TRBJ2-2
CDR3: CASSLGWGNANTGELFF
DNA: TGTGCCAGCAGCTTAGGATGGGGGAATGCGAACACCGGGGAGCTGTTTTTT

V: TRBV20-1
D: NA
size: NA
J: TRBJ2-5
CDR3: CSARDGGSRNGQYF
DNA: TGCAGTGCTAGAGATGGGGGGTCCAGAAACGGGCAGTACTTC

V: TRBV20-1
D: NA
size: few
J: TRBJ2-1
CDR3: CSAQGGISSNEQFF
DNA: TGCAGTGCTCAGGGGGGAATATCCTCGAATGAGCAGTTCTTC

V: TRBV3-1
D: NA
size: many
J: TRBJ2-1
CDR3: CASSQFGGDEQFF
DNA: TGTGCCAGCAGCCAATTCGGGGGCGATGAGCAGTTCTTC

V: TRBV9
D: NA
size: few
J: TRBJ2-7
CDR3: CASSARWEVEYEQYF
DNA: TGTGCCAGCAGCGCCAGGTGGGAGGTTGAATACGAGCAGTACTTC

V: TRBV18
D: NA
size: few
J: TRBJ2-7
CDR3: CASSPPDRSNYEQYF
DNA: TGTGCCAGCTCACCACCGGATAGGTCGAACTACGAGCAGTACTTC

V: TRBV15
D: NA
size: NA
J: TRBJ2-2
CDR3: CATSEGSIGELFF
DNA: TGTGCCACCTCCGAGGGTTCGATCGGGGAGCTGTTTTTT

V: TRBV2
D: TRBD1
size: few
J: TRBJ1-2
CDR3: CASSPRDRVNYGYTF
DNA: TGTGCCAGCAGTCCCAGAGACAGGGTGAACTATGGCTACACCTTC

V: TRBV30
D: TRBD1
size: NA
J: TRBJ2-1
CDR3: CAWSLDRGLFNEQFF
DNA: TGTGCCTGGAGTCTTGACAGGGGGCTTTTCAATGAGCAGTTCTTC

V: TRBV6-5
D: NA
size: NA
J: TRBJ2-7
CDR3: CASRRRYRVNEQYF
DNA: TGTGCCAGCAGGCGCCGTTACAGGGTCAATGAGCAGTACTTC

V: TRBV29-1
D: TRBD2
size: once
J: TRBJ2-1
CDR3: CSVYVAGAGSNEQFF
DNA: TGCAGCGTCTATGTAGCGGGAGCAGGAAGCAATGAGCAGTTCTTC

V: TRBV6-5
D: TRBD1
size: NA
J: TRBJ1-4
CDR3: CASSYGTTGEDNEKLFF
DNA: TGTGCCAGCAGTTACGGGACTACAGGGGAAGATAATGAAAAACTGTTTTTT

V: TRBV4-1
D: TRBD2
size: NA
J: TRBJ2-7
CDR3: CASSRTSGGVRYEQYF
DNA: TGCGCCAGCAGCCGAACTAGCGGGGGTGTGAGGTACGAGCAGTACTTC

V: TRBV6-5
D: NA
size: NA
J: TRBJ1-2
CDR3: CASSYIKATAGYTF
DNA: TGTGCCAGCAGTTACATAAAGGCCACCGCTGGCTACACCTTC

V: TRBV13
D: TRBD2
size: few
J: TRBJ2-2
CDR3: CASSLLAGGLNTGELFF
DNA: TGTGCCAGCAGCTTATTAGCGGGGGGTCTTAACACCGGGGAGCTGTTTTTT

V: TRBV6-2/TRBV6-3
D: NA
size: NA
J: TRBJ1-1
CDR3: CASSYWGSPEAFF
DNA: TGTGCCAGCAGTTATTGGGGGTCCCCTGAAGCTTTCTTT

V: TRBV9
D: TRBD2
size: NA
J: TRBJ2-2
CDR3: CAGSVGLAGATGELFF
DNA: TGTGCCGGCAGCGTAGGTCTAGCGGGAGCCACCGGGGAGCTGTTTTTT

V: TRBV6-5
D: NA
size: few
J: TRBJ1-1
CDR3: CASSYSSGEAFF
DNA: TGTGCCAGCAGTTACTCGTCGGGGGAAGCTTTCTTT

V: TRBV14
D: NA
size: NA
J: TRBJ2-1
CDR3: CASSQIKTGTRRYNEQFF
DNA: TGTGCCAGCAGCCAAATTAAGACTGGCACCAGGAGATACAATGAGCAGTTCTTC

V: TRBV7-2
D: NA
size: few
J: TRBJ2-5
CDR3: CASSLYLQETQYF
DNA: TGTGCCAGCAGCTTATACCTACAAGAGACCCAGTACTTC

V: TRBV20-1
D: NA
size: NA
J: TRBJ1-2
CDR3: CSARDTRAPYGYTF
DNA: TGCAGTGCTAGAGATACAAGGGCTCCCTATGGCTACACCTTC

V: TRBV6-1
D: NA
size: NA
J: TRBJ1-5
CDR3: CASSEALPGGDQPQHF
DNA: TGTGCCAGCAGTGAAGCGCTTCCCGGGGGCGATCAGCCCCAGCATTTT

V: TRBV12-3/TRBV12-4
D: NA
size: few
J: TRBJ2-7
CDR3: CASSPYPYEQYF
DNA: TGTGCCAGCAGCCCCTATCCCTACGAGCAGTACTTC

V: TRBV4-1
D: NA
size: NA
J: TRBJ2-7
CDR3: CASSQAPGRAEQYF
DNA: TGCGCCAGCAGCCAAGCTCCAGGACGGGCCGAGCAGTACTTC

V: TRBV20-1
D: TRBD1
size: few
J: TRBJ2-3
CDR3: CSGTGITDTQYF
DNA: TGCAGTGGGACAGGGATAACAGATACGCAGTATTTT

V: TRBV12-3/TRBV12-4
D: NA
size: NA
J: TRBJ2-7
CDR3: CASRGGRVSSYEQYF
DNA: TGTGCCAGCAGGGGGGGCAGGGTCTCATCCTACGAGCAGTACTTC

V: TRBV20-1
D: NA
size: NA
J: TRBJ1-5
CDR3: CSARSVSNQPQHF
DNA: TGCAGTGCTCGTTCAGTTAGCAATCAGCCCCAGCATTTT

V: TRBV21-1
D: NA
size: NA
J: TRBJ2-2
CDR3: CASSKGEGGELFF
DNA: TGTGCCAGCAGCAAAGGCGAAGGGGGGGAGCTGTTTTTT

V: TRBV4-1
D: NA
size: few
J: TRBJ2-3
CDR3: CASSHRLTNTQYF
DNA: TGCGCCAGCAGCCATCGACTAACGAATACGCAGTATTTT

V: TRBV10-3
D: NA
size: NA
J: TRBJ1-6
CDR3: CAISESAATLHF
DNA: TGTGCCATCAGTGAGTCGGCGGCAACCCTCCACTTT

V: TRBV20-1
D: TRBD1
size: NA
J: TRBJ1-5
CDR3: CSASARGKGINQPQHF
DNA: TGCAGTGCTAGTGCCAGGGGGAAAGGCATAAATCAGCCCCAGCATTTT

V: TRBV12-3/TRBV12-4
D: TRBD1
size: NA
J: TRBJ1-5
CDR3: CASRQGTQPQHF
DNA: TGTGCCAGCAGACAGGGGACTCAGCCCCAGCATTTT

V: TRBV2
D: NA
size: NA
J: TRBJ2-3
CDR3: CASSEYADTQYF
DNA: TGTGCCAGCAGTGAATACGCAGATACGCAGTATTTT

V: TRBV3-1
D: NA
size: few
J: TRBJ1-2
CDR3: CASSPNLISNYGYTF
DNA: TGTGCCAGCAGCCCAAATCTCATCTCTAACTATGGCTACACCTTC

V: TRBV29-1
D: NA
size: few
J: TRBJ1-5
CDR3: CSVSGTNSNQPQHF
DNA: TGCAGCGTATCCGGGACAAACAGCAATCAGCCCCAGCATTTT

V: TRBV10-3
D: NA
size: NA
J: TRBJ2-1
CDR3: CAISEDWRAYNEQFF
DNA: TGTGCCATCAGTGAGGATTGGCGGGCGTACAATGAGCAGTTCTTC

V: TRBV6-2/TRBV6-3
D: NA
size: NA
J: TRBJ2-1
CDR3: CASLRVRGNEQFF
DNA: TGTGCCAGCCTAAGGGTGAGGGGGAATGAGCAGTTCTTC

V: TRBV4-3
D: NA
size: few
J: TRBJ1-3
CDR3: CASSQDRSSGNTIYF
DNA: TGCGCCAGCAGCCAAGATCGGAGCTCTGGAAACACCATATATTTT

V: TRBV29-1
D: NA
size: NA
J: TRBJ1-5
CDR3: CSVAADTYQPQHF
DNA: TGCAGCGTCGCGGCAGATACATATCAGCCCCAGCATTTT

V: TRBV5-1
D: TRBD1
size: few
J: TRBJ1-2
CDR3: CASSSTGGPGIRDGYTF
DNA: TGCGCCAGCAGCTCCACAGGGGGCCCAGGGATTAGGGATGGCTACACCTTC

V: TRBV2
D: NA
size: few
J: TRBJ2-3
CDR3: CASSQGAYRTDTQYF
DNA: TGTGCCAGCAGTCAAGGCGCCTACAGGACAGATACGCAGTATTTT

V: TRBV24-1
D: NA
size: once
J: TRBJ2-3
CDR3: CATSDSRTGTDTQYF
DNA: TGTGCCACCAGTGATTCCCGGACAGGCACAGATACGCAGTATTTT

V: TRBV29-1
D: NA
size: NA
J: TRBJ2-3
CDR3: CSGRLDTQYF
DNA: TGCAGCGGGAGATTAGATACGCAGTATTTT

V: TRBV3-1
D: NA
size: once
J: TRBJ1-3
CDR3: CASSQLAGNTIYF
DNA: TGTGCCAGCAGCCAACTAGCTGGAAACACCATATATTTT

V: TRBV12-3/TRBV12-4
D: NA
size: many
J: TRBJ2-5
CDR3: CASTLPGLETQYF
DNA: TGTGCCAGCACCCTCCCGGGGCTTGAGACCCAGTACTTC

V: TRBV12-3/TRBV12-4
D: NA
size: few
J: TRBJ2-5
CDR3: CASSLVSNSQETQYF
DNA: TGTGCCAGCAGTTTAGTGAGCAATTCACAAGAGACCCAGTACTTC

V: TRBV7-8
D: NA
size: NA
J: TRBJ2-1
CDR3: CASRVDWYNEQFF
DNA: TGTGCCAGCAGGGTGGACTGGTACAATGAGCAGTTCTTC